This TCR beta chain was recovered during a study of a mutant IDH1 vaccine in newly diagnosed glioma (dated by TCRdb to the early 2020s). For the study in its entirety: Eight vaccinations were administered to patients in weeks 1, 3, 5, 7, 11, 15, 19 and 23, corresponding to visits V03 through V10. Longitudinal TCRB deep sequencing was done for 25 treated patients, wherever samples were available for exploratory analyses. Vaccination started 4-6 weeks after radiotherapy alone, or was given together with temozolomide cycles in the groups whose treatment included chemotherapy. Before enrollment, most patients had been given radiochemotherapy with temozolomide as standard therapy, while the rest had received either radiotherapy alone or temozolomide alone. Peripheral blood was drawn at six visits: V03 (baseline), V05, V07, V10, V12 and V13. Of the approximately 30 treated patients, approximately 62% were male and approximately 38% were female, and a mean age of approximately 40 years was recorded. What the research found in general, with its limitations: Immune responses induced by the vaccine were seen in around 93% of patients across multiple MHC alleles. Selection of PBMC samples for TCRB deep sequencing was based on availability. Changes in the top peripheral T cell clonotypes picked up by TCRB sequencing did not appear to be linked to pseudoprogression. It was noted by the authors that analyses of patient blood samples could not be reproduced owing to sample limitations.

Trimming takes 3 bases off V and 7 bases off J; junction bases not matched to a gene: 11. The cysteine opens and the phenylalanine closes a CDR3 of 16 amino acids. Only the CDR3 part of the read is kept: 48 bases, read in frame from the first base. As encoded in the germline V gene, CDR1 is SGHRS while CDR2 is YFSETQ. Per the publication, the time point label means: week 5, during vaccination. Each vaccine dose was 300 ug of a 20-mer mutant IDH1 peptide in Montanide, given subcutaneously with topical imiquimod. All donors had newly diagnosed IDH1-mutant astrocytomas of WHO grade 3 or 4 that showed loss of nuclear ATRX. The samples were drawn from NOA16, a multicentre, single-arm, open-label phase I trial in Germany that tested a mutant IDH1 peptide vaccine in humans for the first time. Genomic DNA for TCRB sequencing was extracted from EDTA blood using the DNeasy Blood and Tissue Kit. Libraries were made using the immunoSEQ multiplex PCR assay. Rearranged TCR beta chain sequences were amplified with the hsTCRB Kit following the manufacturer's protocol. TCRB libraries were sequenced on an Illumina MiSeq. Per the authors' processing: Demultiplexing, trimming and gene mapping were performed with the kit vendor's proprietary platform. TCRdb took this table from immuneACCESS and kept in-frame rearrangements with V and J called. Such tables lack part of the clones; where checked against another copy, unresolved V genes explain under half of the gap, and the rest is unexplained. V, J and clone size are those of that table, while D and trimming were read from the DNA. The sample includes around 36,000 clones, with approximately 93% observed a single time. The ten largest make up 2% to 3% of the sample.

A note on this clone: Its antigen specificity is not known. No base-level quality is on record; no much larger clone is a single base apart.

The material sequenced was PBMCs, taken from a glioma patient whose treatment included an IDH1 peptide vaccine. The rearrangement joined TRBV5-1 to TRBJ2-1; 9 bases in the middle match TRBD2. The receptor was derived from a man aged 45 to 65 with glioma. The CDR3 amino acid sequence is: CASSSISGSVGNEQFF. The DNA reads TGCGCCAGCAGCTCGATTAGCGGGAGCGTTGGAAATGAGCAGTTCTTC.